A selection of T cell receptor beta chains follows, all from one sample in a study of radiotherapy plus CTLA-4 blockade in lung cancer. Produced via immunoSEQ multiplex PCR; TCRdb's table is partial and in-frame only. In the table there are approximately 94,000 clones, roughly 85% of which are singletons. This specimen was peripheral blood, taken from a patient treated with radiotherapy plus ipilimumab. The receptor source for this set is a human donor with non-small cell lung cancer that progressed on radiotherapy plus ipilimumab. The CDR3 runs from the conserved cysteine through the conserved F or W. The D gene is left open where the match is weak. Where a row states a size, it is once, few, many or the class of an expanded clone; other rows omit it.

- | TRBJ2-5 | - | TRBV6-6 | TGTGCCAGCAGCGAGGAGACCCAGTACTTC | CASSEETQYF
TRBD2 | TRBJ2-3 | - | TRBV28 | TGTGCCAGCAGCGCGGGACTAGCGGGAGGCTCAGATACGCAGTATTTT | CASSAGLAGGSDTQYF
- | TRBJ1-2 | few | TRBV6-6 | TGTGCCAGCAGTTATGGCGGTCAGATCGCTGGCTACACCTTC | CASSYGGQIAGYTF
TRBD2 | TRBJ2-3 | few | TRBV7-8 | TGTGCCAGCAGCCAATTCGGACTAGCGGGAGGTGTGCGCACAGATACGCAGTATTTT | CASSQFGLAGGVRTDTQYF
- | TRBJ1-2 | - | TRBV2 | TGTGCCAGCATCCGGGAGGGGTCGCCTAACTATGGCTACACCTTC | CASIREGSPNYGYTF
- | TRBJ1-1 | - | TRBV28 | TGTGCCAGCACCGAAATGAACACTGAAGCTTTCTTT | CASTEMNTEAFF
TRBD2 | TRBJ2-7 | - | TRBV6-5 | TGTGCCAGCAGTGAAGCGGGGTTCTACGAGCAGTACTTC | CASSEAGFYEQYF
- | TRBJ2-2 | - | TRBV5-1 | TGCGCCAGCAGCTTTTCCCGGTCGGGAAACACCGGGGAGCTGTTTTTC | CASSFSRSGNTGELFF
TRBD2 | TRBJ2-5 | - | TRBV18 | TGTGCCAGCTCACCACGGGGGGGACAAGAGACCCAGTACTTC | CASSPRGGQETQYF
- | TRBJ1-4 | - | TRBV27 | TGTGCCAGCAGTGAAACAGGGTGGCAGGAAAAACTGTTTTTT | CASSETGWQEKLFF
- | TRBJ2-3 | - | TRBV10-3 | TGTGCCATCAGAGAACTAGCACGAACAGATACGCAGTATTTT | CAIRELARTDTQYF
- | TRBJ1-5 | - | TRBV19 | TGTGCCAGTAGTACCAGGGACAATCAGCCCCAGCATTTT | CASSTRDNQPQHF
TRBD2 | TRBJ2-1 | - | TRBV6-1 | TGTGCCAGCAGTGAATCCTGGCGGGCGGGAGGGCCGAATGAGCAGTTCTTC | CASSESWRAGGPNEQFF
TRBD1 | TRBJ2-5 | - | TRBV23-1 | TGCGCCAGCAGTCTCCCCTCTCTCTTGGACAGGGAGGTTCAAGAGACCCAGTACTTC | CASSLPSLLDREVQETQYF
- | TRBJ2-6 | - | TRBV30 | TGTGCCTGGAGTGTATCTGGGGCCAACGTCCTGACTTTC | CAWSVSGANVLTF
TRBD1 | TRBJ1-4 | few | TRBV2 | TGTGCCAGCAGTGACACAGGGGGCGTAGAAAAACTGTTTTTT | CASSDTGGVEKLFF
- | TRBJ1-1 | once | TRBV6-1 | TGTGCCAGCAGCCGTCCGGGACACATCATAGAAGCTTTCTTT | CASSRPGHIIEAFF
- | TRBJ1-1 | few | TRBV29-1 | TGCAGCGGTGGACAGTCCTCTGAAGCTTTCTTT | CSGGQSSEAFF
TRBD1 | TRBJ2-1 | - | TRBV7-6 | TGTGCCAGCAGCAATCCTCGGGGACAGGCAATGATCAGGTCCTACAATGAGCAGTTCTTC | CASSNPRGQAMIRSYNEQFF
- | TRBJ2-7 | - | TRBV18 | TGTGCCAGCTCACTCGCCGGTCCGTCCATTGGCGAGCAGTACTTC | CASSLAGPSIGEQYF
TRBD2 | TRBJ2-3 | - | TRBV29-1 | TGCAGCGAGCGGGGGAGCACAGATACGCAGTATTTT | CSERGSTDTQYF
- | TRBJ1-2 | - | TRBV4-2 | TGTGCCAGCAGCCAAGATTTGGGAAGTGGCTACACCTTC | CASSQDLGSGYTF
- | TRBJ1-5 | - | TRBV29-1 | TGCAGCACCGGGGCAGGCCTCAATCAGCCCCAGCATTTT | CSTGAGLNQPQHF
- | TRBJ2-7 | few | TRBV9 | TGTGCCAGCAGCGTAGTATTTCCGCGACAACTCTGTTACGAGCAGTACTTC | CASSVVFPRQLCYEQYF
- | TRBJ2-5 | - | TRBV5-6 | TGTGCCAGCAGCTTCCCCGGAGGGGAGACCCAGTACTTC | CASSFPGGETQYF
- | TRBJ2-2 | - | TRBV5-1 | TGCGCCAGCAGCCCGACGACAGGGAACACCGGGGAGCTGTTTTTT | CASSPTTGNTGELFF
- | TRBJ1-1 | - | TRBV6-6 | TGTGCCAGCAGTCCCCGAGACAGAAAGCCTGAAGCTTTCTTT | CASSPRDRKPEAFF
- | TRBJ2-1 | - | TRBV27 | TGTGCCAGCAGTTCGACAGACCCTCTACGCAATGAGCAGTTCTTC | CASSSTDPLRNEQFF
- | TRBJ1-1 | few | TRBV7-8 | TGTGCCAGCAGCCTCGGCGGGGGGGCGTACACTGAAGCTTTCTTT | CASSLGGGAYTEAFF
TRBD2 | TRBJ2-3 | once | TRBV9 | TGTGCCAGCAGCGCCGTAGCGGGAGGAAGCACAGATACGCAGTATTTT | CASSAVAGGSTDTQYF
TRBD1 | TRBJ2-2 | - | TRBV4-1 | TGCGCCAGCAGCCAAGAAGGGACAGGGGTGAAGAGAACCGGGGAGCTGTTTTTT | CASSQEGTGVKRTGELFF
TRBD1 | TRBJ1-5 | - | TRBV5-1 | TGCGCCAGCAGGCCCGGGACAGGGGATATTCAGCCCCAGCATTTT | CASRPGTGDIQPQHF
- | TRBJ2-1 | - | TRBV6-5 | TGTGCCAGCAGCGTCACTAGTTCCGGTGAGCAGTTCTTC | CASSVTSSGEQFF
- | TRBJ2-3 | - | TRBV5-1 | TGCGCCAGCAGCGCCCAATCGAAGGGAGATACGCAGTATTTT | CASSAQSKGDTQYF
TRBD1 | TRBJ2-7 | few | TRBV4-1 | TGCGCCAGCAGCCAAGATCTTGCCTTCAGGGGGTCCTACGAGCAGTACTTC | CASSQDLAFRGSYEQYF
- | TRBJ2-5 | - | TRBV5-5 | TGTGCCAGCAGCCCACAGGACCCTCGCGAGACCCAGTACTTC | CASSPQDPRETQYF
- | TRBJ1-1 | - | TRBV19 | TGTGCCAGTAGTATATCCAAACTGAACACTGAAGCTTTCTTT | CASSISKLNTEAFF